This T cell receptor beta chain was recorded in a study of cytomegalovirus exposure and HLA in healthy donors. With 60 Vbeta and 13 Jbeta primers, the PCR was carried out. TCRdb keeps only in-frame clones here, not all; method: immunoSEQ multiplex PCR. The sample gives 140,000 or so clones, roughly four fifths of which show up once; roughly 10% is in the top ten. From germline, CDR1 is SNHLY and CDR2 FYNNEI. The CDR3 sequence is 14 residues long. J was trimmed by 3 bases and V by 4 bases; bases with no gene match: 2. The TCR sequence derives from a woman aged 55-70 years in good health and CMV-seropositive. The V gene is TRBV2, the J gene TRBJ2-2; 7 bases match TRBD1. Source material: PBMCs. The CDR3 spells CASSGQGYTGELFF. CDR3 coding DNA: TGTGCCAGCAGTGGACAGGGCTACACCGGGGAGCTGTTTTTT.